Listed below are T cell receptor beta chains from one sample, sequenced in a study of regulatory T cells in long-lasting Graves disease. TCRdb recomputed calls from the multiplex PCR reads with MiXCR, one row per CDR3 protein. The table lists roughly 420,000 distinct CDR3 sequences, 15% to 20% of them singletons. The same data also contributed to another study, on T cells in Graves' hyperthyroidism and ophthalmopathy.

The material was peripheral blood mononuclear cells (PBMCs), obtained at new diagnosis, from a patient treated with antithyroid drugs. Receptors originate from a woman aged 18-29 years with Graves disease. CDR3s include the opening cysteine and the closing phenylalanine or tryptophan. The D gene is left open where the match is weak. The size of a clone is reported for some rows only, either as once, few or many, or as a class for expanded clones.

j_call: TRBJ2-1
clone_size: few
v_call: TRBV7-9
d_call: TRBD1
cdr3_aa: CASSRQGAPYEQFF
cdr3_nt: TGTGCCAGCAGTAGACAGGGGGCGCCCTATGAGCAGTTCTTC

j_call: TRBJ2-1
clone_size: many
v_call: TRBV7-7
d_call: NA
cdr3_aa: CASSLGQGSNEQFF
cdr3_nt: TGTGCTAGCAGCTTGGGCCAGGGCAGCAATGAGCAGTTCTTC

j_call: TRBJ2-7
clone_size: few
v_call: TRBV20-1
d_call: TRBD2
cdr3_aa: CSASPGTSLFEPYF
cdr3_nt: TGCAGTGCTAGCCCCGGGACTAGCCTCTTCGAGCCGTACTTC

j_call: TRBJ1-2
clone_size: few
v_call: TRBV20-1
d_call: TRBD1
cdr3_aa: CSARGGGGYTF
cdr3_nt: TGCAGTGCCCGTGGAGGGGGCGGCTACACCTTC

j_call: TRBJ2-1
clone_size: few
v_call: TRBV29-1
d_call: NA
cdr3_aa: CSVEPGPNEQFF
cdr3_nt: TGCAGCGTCGAACCGGGACCCAATGAGCAGTTCTTC

j_call: TRBJ2-1
clone_size: NA
v_call: TRBV24-1
d_call: NA
cdr3_aa: CATSVGLGDEQFF
cdr3_nt: TGTGCCACCAGTGTGGGGCTAGGGGATGAGCAGTTCTTC

j_call: TRBJ2-3
clone_size: many
v_call: TRBV11-2
d_call: TRBD2
cdr3_aa: CASSSGLAGEKNTDTQYF
cdr3_nt: TGTGCCAGCAGCTCGGGGCTAGCGGGAGAGAAAAACACAGATACGCAGTATTTT

j_call: TRBJ2-1
clone_size: NA
v_call: TRBV29-1
d_call: TRBD2
cdr3_aa: CSVVASGSHYRQQFF
cdr3_nt: TGCAGCGTTGTTGCCAGCGGGAGCCATTACAGGCAGCAGTTCTTC

j_call: TRBJ1-2
clone_size: NA
v_call: TRBV6-5
d_call: NA
cdr3_aa: CASSYSSQGGSYTF
cdr3_nt: TGTGCCAGCAGTTACTCGTCACAGGGTGGTAGCTACACCTTC

j_call: TRBJ2-1
clone_size: few
v_call: TRBV24-1
d_call: NA
cdr3_aa: CATSDPPGGRHSYNEQFF
cdr3_nt: TGTGCCACCAGTGACCCCCCGGGTGGGAGGCATTCCTACAATGAGCAGTTCTTC

j_call: TRBJ1-2
clone_size: many
v_call: TRBV30
d_call: TRBD1
cdr3_aa: CAWSVQGGYYGYTF
cdr3_nt: TGTGCCTGGAGTGTACAGGGGGGCTACTATGGCTACACCTTC

j_call: TRBJ2-2
clone_size: many
v_call: TRBV3-1
d_call: NA
cdr3_aa: CASSQTVNTGELFF
cdr3_nt: TGTGCCAGCAGCCAAACTGTTAACACCGGGGAGCTGTTTTTT

j_call: TRBJ1-1
clone_size: many
v_call: TRBV7-2
d_call: TRBD1
cdr3_aa: CASSLVWTGNLNTEAFF
cdr3_nt: TGTGCCAGCAGCTTAGTGTGGACAGGAAATTTGAACACTGAAGCTTTCTTT

j_call: TRBJ1-5
clone_size: many
v_call: TRBV2
d_call: NA
cdr3_aa: CASRGQTGIQPQHF
cdr3_nt: TGTGCCAGCAGAGGACAGACGGGGATTCAGCCCCAGCATTTT

j_call: TRBJ2-7
clone_size: few
v_call: TRBV19
d_call: TRBD2
cdr3_aa: CASTPGTSGYEQYF
cdr3_nt: TGTGCCAGTACCCCCGGGACTAGCGGCTACGAGCAGTACTTC

j_call: TRBJ1-1
clone_size: many
v_call: TRBV28
d_call: NA
cdr3_aa: CASSIQGGTEAFF
cdr3_nt: TGTGCCAGCAGTATCCAGGGAGGCACTGAAGCTTTCTTT

j_call: TRBJ2-5
clone_size: NA
v_call: TRBV20-1
d_call: TRBD2
cdr3_aa: CSAGGGTRMETQYF
cdr3_nt: TGCAGTGCCGGGGGGGGCACTAGGATGGAGACCCAGTACTTC

j_call: TRBJ2-5
clone_size: many
v_call: TRBV7-2
d_call: TRBD2
cdr3_aa: CASSSGRTSGRAQYF
cdr3_nt: TGTGCCAGCAGCTCCGGGAGGACTAGCGGGAGGGCGCAGTACTTC

j_call: TRBJ2-3
clone_size: few
v_call: TRBV13
d_call: TRBD2
cdr3_aa: CASSPREGGADTQYF
cdr3_nt: TGTGCCAGCAGCCCTAGGGAGGGTGGAGCAGATACGCAGTATTTT

j_call: TRBJ1-1
clone_size: NA
v_call: TRBV12-3/TRBV12-4
d_call: NA
cdr3_aa: CASSLGSVVAAF
cdr3_nt: TGTGCCAGCAGTTTAGGGTCAGTTGTGGCGGCTTTT

j_call: TRBJ2-2
clone_size: few
v_call: TRBV6-1
d_call: NA
cdr3_aa: CASSDLQGSGELFF
cdr3_nt: TGTGCCAGCAGTGATCTTCAGGGATCCGGGGAGCTGTTTTTT

j_call: TRBJ1-6
clone_size: few
v_call: TRBV7-2
d_call: NA
cdr3_aa: CASSLRGPDFLDNSPLHF
cdr3_nt: TGTGCCAGCAGCTTAAGAGGTCCTGACTTCCTAGATAATTCACCCCTCCACTTT

j_call: TRBJ1-1
clone_size: many
v_call: TRBV7-2
d_call: TRBD1
cdr3_aa: CASSLPGTGFQAFF
cdr3_nt: TGTGCCAGCAGCTTACCGGGGACAGGGTTTCAAGCTTTCTTT

j_call: TRBJ2-7
clone_size: NA
v_call: TRBV6-1
d_call: NA
cdr3_aa: CASRAGIRYEQYF
cdr3_nt: TGTGCCAGCAGGGCTGGCATCCGCTACGAGCAGTACTTC

j_call: TRBJ2-5
clone_size: many
v_call: TRBV6-1
d_call: NA
cdr3_aa: CASREETQYF
cdr3_nt: TGTGCCAGCAGGGAGGAGACCCAGTACTTC